These T cell receptor beta chains were read from a single sample in a study of blood T cell repertoires in COVID-19. Assay used: immunoSEQ multiplex PCR; TCRdb lists only in-frame clones, some missing. Of a few hundred thousand clones listed, about 85% are singletons. The sequenced sample was peripheral blood. Every receptor here comes from a man aged 25-40 years who had recovered from COVID-19. CDR3s include the opening cysteine and the closing phenylalanine or tryptophan. Only part of the rows carry a size: once, few, many, or a class if the clone is expanded.

abundance: .
v_gene: TRBV7-9
j_gene: TRBJ2-2
CDR3aa: CASSLAGGPNTGELFF

abundance: .
v_gene: TRBV19
j_gene: TRBJ1-2
CDR3aa: CASLDRFGYTF

abundance: .
v_gene: TRBV27
j_gene: TRBJ1-2
CDR3aa: CASSQGQGKPYGYTF

abundance: .
v_gene: TRBV13
j_gene: TRBJ1-1
CDR3aa: CASRIRGPLNTEAFF

abundance: .
v_gene: TRBV4-1
j_gene: TRBJ1-2
CDR3aa: CASSQEGQLGYGYTF

abundance: once
v_gene: TRBV2
j_gene: TRBJ2-1
CDR3aa: CASNWGTNEQFF

abundance: .
v_gene: TRBV21-1
j_gene: TRBJ1-6
CDR3aa: CASSTRQGRVLHF

abundance: .
v_gene: TRBV6-6
j_gene: TRBJ2-3
CDR3aa: CASRDRGGADTQYF

abundance: .
v_gene: TRBV7-9
j_gene: TRBJ1-2
CDR3aa: CASSIRTVDYGYTF

abundance: .
v_gene: TRBV9
j_gene: TRBJ1-5
CDR3aa: CASSATQGSNQPQHF

abundance: .
v_gene: TRBV9
j_gene: TRBJ1-2
CDR3aa: CASSVEDTGPYGYTF

abundance: .
v_gene: TRBV2
j_gene: TRBJ2-5
CDR3aa: CASVRRLRLETQYF

abundance: .
v_gene: TRBV7-9
j_gene: TRBJ1-3
CDR3aa: CASSLDLSWRGTSGNTIYF

abundance: few
v_gene: TRBV2
j_gene: TRBJ1-1
CDR3aa: CATSRVTEAFF

abundance: .
v_gene: TRBV3-1/TRBV3-2
j_gene: TRBJ1-1
CDR3aa: CASSHAQGAAEAFF

abundance: .
v_gene: TRBV7-3
j_gene: TRBJ1-1
CDR3aa: CASSLTEAGATEAFF

abundance: many
v_gene: TRBV27
j_gene: TRBJ2-2
CDR3aa: CASRRGLAGGRTGELFF

abundance: few
v_gene: TRBV7-6
j_gene: TRBJ1-4
CDR3aa: CASSPKRGIEKLFF

abundance: .
v_gene: TRBV29-1
j_gene: TRBJ2-3
CDR3aa: CSAGLELDTQYF

abundance: .
v_gene: TRBV9
j_gene: TRBJ1-2
CDR3aa: CASSPGQGLYYGYTF

abundance: .
v_gene: TRBV10-3
j_gene: TRBJ1-2
CDR3aa: CAISEGAGGDYGYTF

abundance: few
v_gene: TRBV5-1
j_gene: TRBJ1-2
CDR3aa: CASSLAYDSTTYGYTF

abundance: .
v_gene: TRBV7-9
j_gene: TRBJ2-5
CDR3aa: CASSLAAAGRETQYF

abundance: .
v_gene: TRBV5-1
j_gene: TRBJ2-5
CDR3aa: CASSEEKGLETQYF

abundance: .
v_gene: TRBV10-3
j_gene: TRBJ2-3
CDR3aa: CAISDGTGTDTQYF

abundance: .
v_gene: TRBV19
j_gene: TRBJ1-5
CDR3aa: CASSISRGANQPQHF

abundance: few
v_gene: TRBV18
j_gene: TRBJ1-5
CDR3aa: CASGDRDQPQHF

abundance: .
v_gene: TRBV6-2/TRBV6-3
j_gene: TRBJ1-1
CDR3aa: CASSFRQANTEAFF

abundance: .
v_gene: TRBV11-1
j_gene: TRBJ1-2
CDR3aa: CASSLRGSLYGYTF

abundance: .
v_gene: TRBV3-1/TRBV3-2
j_gene: TRBJ1-2
CDR3aa: CASWTAGRGYTF

abundance: .
v_gene: TRBV2
j_gene: TRBJ1-1
CDR3aa: CASSGPFSNTEAFF

abundance: .
v_gene: TRBV7-9
j_gene: TRBJ1-1
CDR3aa: CASGGQLDTEAFF

abundance: .
v_gene: TRBV6-6
j_gene: TRBJ1-2
CDR3aa: CATQGEGLDGYTF